What follows describes a single T cell receptor (beta chain). Its antigen specificity is not known. No clone much larger than this one lies a single base away; base qualities are absent. The data derive from a study of blood T cell repertoires in COVID-19 (dated by TCRdb to 2018 to 2021). Broadly, across the study: The collaborator samples originated in the United States, Italy and Spain and spanned the acute and convalescent phases of COVID-19. The material from the prospective study consisted of cDNA or gDNA derived from T cells, B-cell-depleted T cells, or PBMCs. The dataset comprised deeply sampled blood TCRbeta repertoires from subjects exposed to, actively infected with, or recovered from COVID-19. The repertoires were made available in a free public database intended to serve as a resource for research on the immune response to SARS-CoV-2. The samples were drawn from the first 160 participants of the ongoing ImmuneRACE study and from some 1,300 subjects provided by 6 global collaborators. Sample metadata almost always included a de-identified subject ID, COVID-19 status, age in years and sex. Where HLA class I and class II types were available, the types were taken from metadata supplied by the sample provider, not from assay-based typing.

TCRbeta CDR3 regions were amplified from genomic DNA using the immunoSEQ Assay, a bias-controlled multiplex PCR. The published analysis was carried out like this. Nucleated cell counts per sample were estimated from amplification of reference gene primers within the assay. Sequence reads were collapsed and filtered to measure the absolute abundance of every unique TCRbeta CDR3 rearrangement. For each sample, productive Simpson clonality was calculated as the square root of Simpson's diversity index over productive rearrangements. TCRdb's version of the immuneACCESS table is confined to in-frame rearrangements and falls short of the full clone set. An unresolved V gene accounts for under half of the shortfall where checked; the remainder is of unknown origin. V and J calls and clone size follow that table, whereas D and trimming were derived from the DNA. This sample gives some 96,000 clones in total; about 80% of them show up just once. Of the sample, around 29% falls within the top ten clones.

The germline V gene (reference sequence) yields SGHAT for CDR1 and FQDESV for CDR2. V sheds 3 bases and J sheds 2 bases, leaving 11 bases between their ends. The CDR3 spans 14 residues, from the cysteine through the phenylalanine. Only the CDR3 DNA is retained, 42 bases long and in frame from the first base. Whole blood was collected in K2EDTA tubes by collaborating institutions according to the institutions' own protocols. Collaborator samples were shipped for TCRbeta analysis as frozen whole blood, isolated PBMCs, or DNA extracted from either sample type. Broad study findings and their caveats: The quantity of clinical and demographic metadata differed by source and by participant and was supplied without curation.

Sequences were obtained from peripheral blood. The sequence was obtained from a man aged 65-85 years with active or convalescent COVID-19. The V and J genes are TRBV11-1 and TRBJ2-7, with TRBD2 as a weak D call on 7 bases. The bases read TGTGCCAGCAGCTTTGCGGGGGCACCCTACGAGCAGTACTTC. This codes for CASSFAGAPYEQYF. The full variable domain, with segments outside the CDR3 supplied by the reference TRBV11-1 and TRBJ2-7 proteins, appears as EAEVAQSPRYKITEKSQAVAFWCDPISGHATLYWYRQILGQGPELLVQFQDESVVDDSQLPKDRFSAERLKGVDSTLKIQPAELGDSAMYLCASSFAGAPYEQYFGPGTRLTVT.